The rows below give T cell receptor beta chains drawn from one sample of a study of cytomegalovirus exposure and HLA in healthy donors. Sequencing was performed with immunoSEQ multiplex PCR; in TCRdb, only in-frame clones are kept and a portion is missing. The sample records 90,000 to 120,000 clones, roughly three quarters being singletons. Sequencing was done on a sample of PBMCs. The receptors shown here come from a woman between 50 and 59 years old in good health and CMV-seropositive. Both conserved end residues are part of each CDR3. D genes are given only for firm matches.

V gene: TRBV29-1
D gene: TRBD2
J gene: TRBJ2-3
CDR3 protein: CSVPPAGGTDTQYF

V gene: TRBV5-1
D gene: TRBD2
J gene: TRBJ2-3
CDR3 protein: CASRAGGGQDTQYF

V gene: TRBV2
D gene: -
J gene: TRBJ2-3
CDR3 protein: CASLERASTYF

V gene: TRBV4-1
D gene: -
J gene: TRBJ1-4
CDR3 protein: CASSLGAGTNEKLFF

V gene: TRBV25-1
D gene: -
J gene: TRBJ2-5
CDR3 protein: CASSDIQGPQTQYF

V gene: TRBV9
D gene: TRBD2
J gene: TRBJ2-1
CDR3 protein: CASSVERLAGGIHEQFF

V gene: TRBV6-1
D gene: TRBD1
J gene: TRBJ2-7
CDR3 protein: CASGGHGEDRSPYEQYF

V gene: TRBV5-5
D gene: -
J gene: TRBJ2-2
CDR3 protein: CASSLAGRQGYTGELFF

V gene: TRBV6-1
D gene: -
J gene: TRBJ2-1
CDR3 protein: CASTAEDRTYNEQFF

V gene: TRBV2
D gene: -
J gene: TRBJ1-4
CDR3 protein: CASGLDTTNEKLFF

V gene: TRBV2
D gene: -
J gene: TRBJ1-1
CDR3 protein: CASSEGGGAFF

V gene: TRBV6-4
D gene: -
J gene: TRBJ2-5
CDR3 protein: CASSLEAWETQYF

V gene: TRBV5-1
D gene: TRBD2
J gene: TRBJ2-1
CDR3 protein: CASSWTSGNTYNEQFF

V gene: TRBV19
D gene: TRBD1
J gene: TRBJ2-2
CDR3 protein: CASQDRGLTGELFF

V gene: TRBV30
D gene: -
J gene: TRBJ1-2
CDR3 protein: CAWSVSRGNYGYTF

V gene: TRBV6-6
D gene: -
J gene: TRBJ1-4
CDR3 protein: CASRRALATNEKLFF

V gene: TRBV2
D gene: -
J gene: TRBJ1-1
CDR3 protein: CASGGTRDLGTEAFF

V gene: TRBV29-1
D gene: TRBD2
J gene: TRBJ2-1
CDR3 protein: CSVERPPASGKSYEQFF

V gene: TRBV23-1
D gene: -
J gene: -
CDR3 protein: CASSPRGYEQYF

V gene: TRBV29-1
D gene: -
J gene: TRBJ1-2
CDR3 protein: CSVEDGEGYGYTF

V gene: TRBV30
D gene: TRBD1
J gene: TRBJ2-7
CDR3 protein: CAWSVTDRTYEQYF

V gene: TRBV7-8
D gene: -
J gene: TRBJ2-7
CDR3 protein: CASSPYPTGPRRSYEQYF

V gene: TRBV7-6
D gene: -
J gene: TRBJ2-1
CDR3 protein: CASSSSSVLGWSEQFF

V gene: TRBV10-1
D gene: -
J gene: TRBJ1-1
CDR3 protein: CASSERGGASTEAFF

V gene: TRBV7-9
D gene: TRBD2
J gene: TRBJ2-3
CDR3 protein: CASSSGTSGSVTDTQYF

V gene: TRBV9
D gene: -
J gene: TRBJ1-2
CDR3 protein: CASSVDGRGADGYTF

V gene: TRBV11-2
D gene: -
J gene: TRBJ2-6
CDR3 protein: CASTTPEGHSNLGANVLTF